In its sample, the clone carrying this TCR beta chain was seen many times. Its antigen is undetermined. It was RNA transcripts that yielded the amplified TCR beta CDR3 regions. In the first-round RT-PCR of the TCR CDR3, the HTBI primer set was used. TCRdb redid the calling of the multiplex PCR reads with MiXCR, one entry per CDR3 protein. The table shows 550,000 to 700,000 distinct CDR3 sequences, with 14% to 15% occurring only once. Clinical symptoms, serum thyroxine and TRAb, thyroid ultrasound and orbital computed tomography were used for the diagnoses. The PBMCs were taken from over 9.5 ml of fresh peripheral blood. The record originates from a study of T cells in Graves' hyperthyroidism and ophthalmopathy. Study at large: Blood was drawn when the patient was first diagnosed and still untreated.

Whole-study results and caveats: Among thyroid clonotypes expanded above 0.001, most also appeared in blood.

Sequencing was carried out using blood. The clonotype was recovered from a woman between 40 and 55 years old with Graves' ophthalmopathy.

CDR3 sequence reads: CASSPDRENTEAFF. CDR3 DNA: TGTGCCAGCAGTCCCGACAGGGAGAACACTGAAGCTTTCTTT. This chain uses TRBV27 with TRBJ1-1; 7 bases agree with TRBD1. Germline trimming cut 5 bases from V and 1 base from J; bases unmatched to any gene: 4. The CDR3 covers 14 residues. Germline lookup yields CDR1 MNHEY and CDR2 SMNVEV (reference sequence).